The 25 T cell receptor beta chains below were found in one sample sequenced in a study of blood T cell repertoires in COVID-19. Using immunoSEQ multiplex PCR, the repertoire was profiled, and TCRdb retains in-frame clones only, with some absent. The sample records hundreds of thousands of clones, 87% being singletons. Sequences were obtained from PBMCs or T cells enriched from blood (not recorded which). The receptors here all came from a woman under 40 who had recovered from COVID-19.

This chain connects TRBV7-2 to TRBJ2-2; 8 nucleotides line up with TRBD2. The J segment lost 6 bases and the V segment lost 5 bases, leaving 11 bases of the junction unmatched. In germline, CDR1 is SGHTA, CDR2 FQGNSA. This CDR3 has 16 amino acids. The CDR3 loop reads CASSPRGGPAAGELFF. For the CDR3, the DNA is TGTGCCAGCAGCCCTCGGGGGGGCCCAGCGGCCGGGGAGCTGTTTTTT. Together with reference TRBV7-2 and TRBJ2-2, the CDR3 gives the full variable domain: GAGVSQSPSNKVTEKGKDVELRCDPISGHTALYWYRQSLGQGLEFLIYFQGNSAPDKSGLPSDRFSAERTGGSVSTLTIQRTQQEDSAVYLCASSPRGGPAAGELFFGEGSRLTVL.

The CDR3 bases are TGTGCCAGCAGCCAAGAGTGGACAGCTTACAATGAGCAGTTCTTC. It specifies CASSQEWTAYNEQFF. The chain has TRBV3-1 (or the pseudogene TRBV3-2) and TRBJ2-1; D might be TRBD1 (6 bases). CDR1 and CDR2 (germline): LGHDT, YNNKEL (reference sequence). The CDR3 has 15 residues. The ends were cut back, 0 bases at V and 4 bases at J, with 10 bases in the middle.

This chain links TRBV28 with TRBJ2-1; D uncertain. V was clipped by 4 bases and J by 9 bases, with 25 bases between them. This CDR3 comprises 17 residues. Germline V gene sequence: CDR1 MDHEN, CDR2 SYDVKM. The CDR3: CASSSFSQKKFPREQFF. The CDR3 DNA sequence: TGTGCCAGCAGTTCTTTTAGTCAAAAGAAATTTCCGCGTGAGCAGTTCTTC.

This clone was detected once. V is TRBV5-1 and J is TRBJ2-3; tentatively, D is TRBD2 (5 bases). The CDR3 is 14 amino acids. V was cut by 5 bases and J by 3 bases, with 13 bases left in between. Germline values: CDR1 SGHRS, CDR2 YFSETQ. The CDR3 loop is CASRRGIETDTQYF. CDR3 nucleotides: TGCGCCAGCAGAAGAGGGATAGAAACAGATACGCAGTATTTT.

The CDR3 here is CASRETQTFYEQYF. CDR3 in DNA: TGTGCCAGCAGGGAGACCCAGACCTTCTACGAGCAGTACTTC. V gene TRBV28 combines with J gene TRBJ2-7; D is uncertain. CDR3 length equals 14 residues. Germline CDR1 MDHEN, CDR2 SYDVKM. V was trimmed by 6 bases and J by 3 bases, leaving 15 bases between them.

This clone was seen only once. The chain joins TRBV24-1 to TRBJ1-5; D perhaps matches TRBD1 (6 bases). Germline values: CDR1 KGHDR, CDR2 SFDVKD. This CDR3 is built from 14 residues. Trimming left V 10 bases short and J 2 bases short, with 14 bases between. CDR3 bases: TGTGCCACTTCCGACAGGTCTGGCAATCAGCCCCAGCATTTT. Translation gives CATSDRSGNQPQHF.

The chain couples TRBV4-3 to TRBJ1-4; TRBD1 is a possible D gene (6 bases). CDR3 length: 16 amino acids. Trimming took 0 bases from V and 7 from J, leaving 15 bases between them. Germline V CDR1 and CDR2: LGHNA, YSLEER. Written as DNA, the CDR3 is TGCGCCAGCAGCCAAGATCGAGGCAGGGGAGCTGAAAAACTGTTTTTT. As protein: CASSQDRGRGAEKLFF.

The V call is TRBV7-9, the J call TRBJ1-1; 9 nucleotides agree with TRBD1. Trimming took 3 bases from V and 4 from J; bases not matched to a gene: 3. CDR1 and CDR2 from the germline V gene are SEHNR and FQNEAQ (reference sequence). The CDR3 runs 14 residues. The CDR3 coding sequence is TGTGCCAGCAGCTTGTGGACAGGGGTCACTGAAGCTTTCTTT. It encodes CASSLWTGVTEAFF.

The V call is TRBV5-4, the J call TRBJ1-4; D remains ambiguous. The ends were cut back, 0 bases at V and 8 bases at J, with 20 bases in the middle. Germline CDR1 and CDR2: SGHNT and YYREEE (reference sequence). This CDR3 has 17 amino acids. CDR3 sequence (DNA): TGTGCCAGCAGCTTGGCCCTTGGTGTGCCCGCGGGCGAAAAACTGTTTTTT. Translation: CASSLALGVPAGEKLFF.

V usage is TRBV9 and J usage is TRBJ2-3; D might be TRBD2 (5 bases). Between the trimmed V and J ends, which lost 0 bases and 2 bases, there was a span of 16 bases. CDR1 is SGDLS, CDR2 YYNGEE, per germline. The CDR3 totals 17 residues. CDR3 in amino acids: CASSVAPRAGHTDTQYF. CDR3 sequence (DNA): TGTGCCAGCAGCGTAGCCCCCCGGGCGGGCCACACAGATACGCAGTATTTT.

This clone has ten or more counts. V and J are TRBV30 and TRBJ2-7; a possible D gene is TRBD1 (5 bases). CDR3 length equals 13 residues. Germline loops: CDR1 GTSNPN, CDR2 SVGIG (reference sequence). Trimming took off 3 bases at V and 4 bases at J, with 13 bases between the two ends. CDR3 sequence reads: CAWRDTILYEQYF. The CDR3 nucleotides are TGTGCCTGGAGGGACACGATACTTTACGAGCAGTACTTC.

The J gene is TRBJ2-3, the V gene TRBV3-1 (or the pseudogene TRBV3-2); 9 nucleotides align to TRBD1. J lost 8 bases, V lost 0 bases, and 9 bases had no gene match. CDR1 is LGHDT and CDR2 is YNNKEL in the germline V gene (reference sequence). The CDR3 is 16 residues long. The CDR3 sequence: CASSQDGNRGLGTQYF. CDR3 in DNA: TGTGCCAGCAGCCAAGATGGGAACAGGGGGCTGGGTACGCAGTATTTT.

In the case of this clone: The same CDR3 can be traced to other DNA sequences in this sample. The chain joins TRBV7-9 to TRBJ2-2, with TRBD1 matching over 8 bases. The CDR3 has 15 amino acids. Trimming took 2 bases from V and 5 from J; bases not matched to a gene: 4. Germline V gives CDR1 SEHNR, CDR2 FQNEAQ (reference sequence). CDR3 sequence reads: CASSLIRGRTGELFF. The CDR3 DNA reads TGTGCCAGCAGCTTAATCAGGGGGCGAACCGGGGAGCTGTTTTTT.

The chain carries TRBV25-1 and TRBJ1-6; D gene unclear. V was clipped by 9 bases and J by 0 bases, with 6 bases between them. This CDR3 spans 13 amino acids. CDR1 is MGHDK and CDR2 is SYGVNS in the germline V gene. This CDR3 is CAREASYNSPLHF. CDR3 DNA sequence: TGTGCCAGGGAGGCCTCCTATAATTCACCCCTCCACTTT.

The V and J genes are TRBV5-1 and TRBJ1-5; the D is unclear. V dropped 0 bases and J dropped 13 bases, with 17 bases sitting between them. Germline CDR1 SGHRS, CDR2 YFSETQ. CDR3 size: 14 residues. CDR3 residues: CASSLAGEVGKQHF. In DNA form, the CDR3 reads TGCGCCAGCAGCTTGGCCGGGGAGGTCGGAAAACAGCATTTT.

This chain uses TRBV9 with TRBJ1-5; D possibly corresponds to TRBD1 (6 bases). Germline values: CDR1 SGDLS, CDR2 YYNGEE. Trimming left V 0 bases short and J 6 bases short, with 13 bases between. The CDR3 extends over 15 amino acids. CDR3 in amino acids: CASSVADSLVQPQHF. In nucleotides, the CDR3 is TGTGCCAGCAGCGTAGCGGACAGCCTGGTTCAGCCCCAGCATTTT.

V usage is TRBV4-3 and J usage is TRBJ2-7; 14 positions agree with TRBD2. Germline V gene data show CDR1 as LGHNA and CDR2 as YSLEER. J lost 2 bases, V lost 1 base, and 7 bases had no gene match. CDR3 length: 18 amino acids. The CDR3 reads CASSQARLAGGTTYEQYF. Written as DNA, the CDR3 is TGCGCCAGCAGCCAAGCGAGACTAGCGGGGGGGACAACCTACGAGCAGTACTTC.

The chain is built from TRBV11-2 and TRBJ2-1, with 9 bases aligning to TRBD2. The CDR3 runs 18 residues. Trimming removed 1 base from V and 7 bases from J; junction bases left unmatched: 14. Germline CDR1 is SGHAT and CDR2 is FQNNGV. The CDR3, as DNA: TGTGCCAGCAGCTTAGTGGGTAGCGGGGGCCTCGACAGGAATGAGCAGTTCTTC. This translates into CASSLVGSGGLDRNEQFF.

CDR3 sequence: CASSSTGKNTEAFF. CDR3 DNA sequence: TGTGCCAGCAGTTCGACAGGGAAGAACACTGAAGCTTTCTTT. The chain links TRBV5-4 to TRBJ1-1; 7 nucleotides agree with TRBD1. Per germline, CDR1 SGHNT and CDR2 YYREEE (reference sequence). After removal of 5 bases from V and 1 base from J, the junction contained 5 bases not matched to a gene. The length of the CDR3 is 14 residues. Full variable domain (remainder filled in from reference TRBV5-4 and TRBJ1-1): ETGVTQSPTHLIKTRGQQVTLRCSSQSGHNTVSWYQQALGQGPQFIFQYYREEENGRGNFPPRFSGLQFPNYSSELNVNALELDDSALYLCASSSTGKNTEAFFGQGTRLTVV.

This chain joins TRBV18 and TRBJ2-2; unclear D gene. Per germline, CDR1 KGHSH and CDR2 LQKENI. The CDR3 extends over 16 amino acids. Trimming left V 3 bases short and J 6 bases short, with 17 bases between. CDR3 nucleotides: TGTGCCAGCTCACCGCCCTCAGAACCCGTATCCGGGGAGCTGTTTTTT. Protein: CASSPPSEPVSGELFF.

This chain joins TRBV28 and TRBJ2-7; 9 bases map to TRBD1. J lost 0 bases, V lost 6 bases, and 6 bases had no gene match. Germline V gene data show CDR1 as MDHEN and CDR2 as SYDVKM. This CDR3 has 15 amino acids. This CDR3 is CASSRTGASSYEQYF. The CDR3 DNA reads TGTGCCAGCAGCCGGACAGGGGCGAGCTCCTACGAGCAGTACTTC.

The chain links TRBV10-1 to TRBJ2-2; TRBD1 agrees at 10 bases. The germline gives CDR1 WNHNN, CDR2 SYGVQD (reference sequence). CDR3 size: 14 residues. Unmatched junction bases numbered 0, after V lost 4 bases and J lost 4 bases. The CDR3 bases are TGCGCCAGCAGTGGGACAGGGGGCACCGGGGAGCTGTTTTTT. Translated: CASSGTGGTGELFF.

This rearrangement joins TRBV6-5 to TRBJ1-3; possible D gene TRBD1, 5 bases. The V and J ends lost 4 bases and 1 base respectively, with 8 bases between them. Germline assignment: CDR1 MNHEY and CDR2 SVGAGI. CDR3 length: 14 residues. The DNA of the CDR3 is TGTGCCAGCAGTTCACCAGGGTCTGGAAACACCATATATTTT. This translates into CASSSPGSGNTIYF.

This chain uses TRBV18 with TRBJ1-5; tentatively, D is TRBD1 (6 bases). Germline CDR1 and CDR2: KGHSH and LQKENI. V lost 4 bases and J lost 0, with 16 bases in between. The CDR3 runs to 17 residues. The CDR3 is CASSQQGSGGSNQPQHF. The CDR3 coding sequence is TGTGCCAGCTCACAACAGGGATCGGGGGGTAGCAATCAGCCCCAGCATTTT.

The chain links TRBV4-1 to TRBJ1-6, with D possibly matching TRBD1 (6 bases). This CDR3 region has 17 residues. The ends were cut back, 3 bases at V and 0 bases at J, with 12 bases in the middle. The germline gives CDR1 MGHRA, CDR2 YSYEKL. This CDR3 reads CASSHPGQSSYNSPLHF. CDR3 DNA: TGCGCCAGCAGCCATCCCGGACAGAGCTCCTATAATTCACCCCTCCACTTT.